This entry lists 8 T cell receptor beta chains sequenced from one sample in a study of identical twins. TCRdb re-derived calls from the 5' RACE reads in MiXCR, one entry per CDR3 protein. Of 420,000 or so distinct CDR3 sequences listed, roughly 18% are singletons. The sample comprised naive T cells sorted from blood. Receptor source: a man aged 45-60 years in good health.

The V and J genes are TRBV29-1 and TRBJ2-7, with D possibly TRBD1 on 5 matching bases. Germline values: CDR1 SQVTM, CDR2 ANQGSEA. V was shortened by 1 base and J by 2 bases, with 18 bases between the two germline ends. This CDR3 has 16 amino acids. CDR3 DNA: TGCAGCGTTGAAGTTGACAGACCTCAGGGCACCTACGAGCAGTACTTC. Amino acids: CSVEVDRPQGTYEQYF.

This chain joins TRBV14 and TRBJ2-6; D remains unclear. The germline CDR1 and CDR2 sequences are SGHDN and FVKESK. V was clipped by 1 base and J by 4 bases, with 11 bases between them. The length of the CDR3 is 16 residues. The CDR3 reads CASSQVQFSGANVLTF. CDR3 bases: TGTGCCAGCAGCCAAGTGCAATTCTCGGGGGCCAACGTCCTGACTTTC.

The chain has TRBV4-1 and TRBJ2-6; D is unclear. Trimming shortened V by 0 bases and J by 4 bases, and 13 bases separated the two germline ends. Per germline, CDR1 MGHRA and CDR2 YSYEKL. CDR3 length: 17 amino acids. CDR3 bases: TGCGCCAGCAGCCAAGATTGGTCGGGTTCCGGGGCCAACGTCCTGACTTTC. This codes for CASSQDWSGSGANVLTF.

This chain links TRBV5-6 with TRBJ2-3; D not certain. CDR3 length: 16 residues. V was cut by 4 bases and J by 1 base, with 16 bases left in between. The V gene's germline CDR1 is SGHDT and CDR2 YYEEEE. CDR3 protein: CASSDIKKLRTDTQYF. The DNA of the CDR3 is TGTGCCAGCAGCGACATTAAAAAATTACGCACAGATACGCAGTATTTT.

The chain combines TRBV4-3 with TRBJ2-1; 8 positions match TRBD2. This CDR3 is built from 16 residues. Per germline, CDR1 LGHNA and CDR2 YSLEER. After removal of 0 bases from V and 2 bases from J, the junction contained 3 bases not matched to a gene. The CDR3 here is CASSQDRGGTYNEQFF. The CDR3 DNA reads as TGCGCCAGCAGCCAAGATCGGGGGGGAACCTACAATGAGCAGTTCTTC.

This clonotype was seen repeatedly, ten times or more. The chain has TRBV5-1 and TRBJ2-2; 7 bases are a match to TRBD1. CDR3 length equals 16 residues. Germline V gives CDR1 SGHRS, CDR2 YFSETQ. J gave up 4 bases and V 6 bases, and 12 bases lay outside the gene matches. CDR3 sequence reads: CASTPTGSSRTGELFF. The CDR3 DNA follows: TGCGCCAGCACCCCGACAGGGTCCTCTCGCACCGGGGAGCTGTTTTTT.

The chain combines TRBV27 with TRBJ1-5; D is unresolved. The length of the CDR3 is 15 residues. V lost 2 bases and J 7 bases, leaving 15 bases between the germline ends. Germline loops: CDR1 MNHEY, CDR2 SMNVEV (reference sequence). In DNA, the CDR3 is TGTGCCAGCAGTTTAGGGTCGGGGATCCAACAGCCCCAGCATTTT. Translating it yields CASSLGSGIQQPQHF.

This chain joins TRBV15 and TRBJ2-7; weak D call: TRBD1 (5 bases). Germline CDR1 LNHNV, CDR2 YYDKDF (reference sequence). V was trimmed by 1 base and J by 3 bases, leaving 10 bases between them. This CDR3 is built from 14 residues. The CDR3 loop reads CATSRVFQGYEQYF. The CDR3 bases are TGTGCCACCAGCAGAGTTTTCCAGGGCTACGAGCAGTACTTC. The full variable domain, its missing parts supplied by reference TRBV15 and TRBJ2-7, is DAMVIQNPRYQVTQFGKPVTLSCSQTLNHNVMYWYQQKSSQAPKLLFHYYDKDFNNEADTPDNFQSRRPNTSFCFLDIRSPGLGDTAMYLCATSRVFQGYEQYFGPGTRLTVT.